This is a list of T cell receptor beta chains from one sample in a study of blood T cells in healthy people across ages. TCRdb reprocessed the 5' RACE reads with MiXCR, giving one entry per CDR3 protein. The repertoire includes roughly 2 million distinct CDR3 sequences, about 50% of them detected once, and over 2% sits in the top ten. Material for sequencing was blood. Receptor source: a woman aged 40 to 50 in good health. CDR3s include the opening cysteine and the closing phenylalanine or tryptophan. D genes are given only for firm matches. The size field is filled for only some rows; it gives once, few, many or a size class.

j_gene: TRBJ2-1
len: 18
d_gene: TRBD1
abundance: NA
v_gene: TRBV4-3
CDR3nt: TGCGCCAGCAGCCAAGATTCTAATCCGACAGGGGCCTACAAGGAGCAGTTCTTC
CDR3aa: CASSQDSNPTGAYKEQFF

j_gene: TRBJ2-3
len: 14
d_gene: NA
abundance: few
v_gene: TRBV7-2
CDR3nt: TGTGCCAGCAGCAGGGACCCTAGCACAGATACGCAGTATTTT
CDR3aa: CASSRDPSTDTQYF

j_gene: TRBJ2-7
len: 15
d_gene: TRBD2
abundance: few
v_gene: TRBV4-1
CDR3nt: TGCGCCAGCAGCCAAGGGACTAGCGGTGCTTGGGAGCAGTACTTC
CDR3aa: CASSQGTSGAWEQYF

j_gene: TRBJ2-7
len: 16
d_gene: NA
abundance: few
v_gene: TRBV5-1
CDR3nt: TGCGCCAGCAGCTTGGCCGGAGGGACAACTATTTACGAGCAGTACTTC
CDR3aa: CASSLAGGTTIYEQYF

j_gene: TRBJ2-5
len: 16
d_gene: NA
abundance: few
v_gene: TRBV20-1
CDR3nt: TGCAGTGCTAGAGATCGGAGGAGCCCTGGATCAGAGACCCAGTACTTC
CDR3aa: CSARDRRSPGSETQYF

j_gene: TRBJ2-2
len: 16
d_gene: TRBD2
abundance: NA
v_gene: TRBV11-3
CDR3nt: TGTGCCAGCAGCTCCCGCGGGAGCTTCGGGGGCGGGGAGCTGTTTTTT
CDR3aa: CASSSRGSFGGGELFF

j_gene: TRBJ2-3
len: 15
d_gene: TRBD2
abundance: few
v_gene: TRBV6-4
CDR3nt: TGTGCCAGCAGTGACGCTAGCGGGGGCACAGATACGCAGTATTTT
CDR3aa: CASSDASGGTDTQYF

j_gene: TRBJ2-3
len: 13
d_gene: NA
abundance: NA
v_gene: TRBV10-1
CDR3nt: TGCGCCAGCAGAGGACCTGGGTCAGATACGCAGTATTTT
CDR3aa: CASRGPGSDTQYF

j_gene: TRBJ2-6
len: 17
d_gene: NA
abundance: NA
v_gene: TRBV7-2
CDR3nt: NA
CDR3aa: CASSLVAGGSGANVQTF

j_gene: TRBJ2-6
len: 16
d_gene: NA
abundance: NA
v_gene: TRBV5-1
CDR3nt: TGCGCCAGCAGCTTGGATGGAGTCTCTGGGGCCAACGTCCTGACTTTC
CDR3aa: CASSLDGVSGANVLTF

j_gene: TRBJ2-1
len: 12
d_gene: NA
abundance: NA
v_gene: TRBV20-1
CDR3nt: TGCAGTGCTAGATGGCTACACAATGAGCAGTTCTTC
CDR3aa: CSARWLHNEQFF

j_gene: TRBJ1-6
len: 18
d_gene: TRBD1
abundance: NA
v_gene: TRBV5-6
CDR3nt: TGTGCCAGCAGCTTGTGGGCAGGGGGCGACTCCTATAATTCACCCCTCCACTTT
CDR3aa: CASSLWAGGDSYNSPLHF

j_gene: TRBJ1-1
len: 18
d_gene: NA
abundance: NA
v_gene: TRBV27
CDR3nt: TGTGCCAGCAGTTTTCAGCTCCCGCCGGCAGACGGCGACACTGAAGCTTTCTTT
CDR3aa: CASSFQLPPADGDTEAFF

j_gene: TRBJ2-1
len: 15
d_gene: NA
abundance: NA
v_gene: TRBV6-6
CDR3nt: TGTGCCAGCACCTCATCTACCCGTTACTACAATGAGCAGTTCTTC
CDR3aa: CASTSSTRYYNEQFF

j_gene: TRBJ2-1
len: 16
d_gene: TRBD1
abundance: NA
v_gene: TRBV6-5
CDR3nt: TGTGCCAGCAGTTCGTTGAGACAGGGTAGTTTCTATGAGCAGTTCTTC
CDR3aa: CASSSLRQGSFYEQFF

j_gene: TRBJ2-6
len: 13
d_gene: NA
abundance: many
v_gene: TRBV28
CDR3nt: TGTGCCAGCAGTTTAAGAGGGGCCAACGTCCTGACTTTC
CDR3aa: CASSLRGANVLTF

j_gene: TRBJ2-3
len: 15
d_gene: TRBD1
abundance: NA
v_gene: TRBV5-1
CDR3nt: TGCGCCAGCAGCTTTACAGGGGGAGGCCCAGATACGCAGTATTTT
CDR3aa: CASSFTGGGPDTQYF

j_gene: TRBJ2-1
len: 15
d_gene: TRBD2
abundance: few
v_gene: TRBV27
CDR3nt: TGTGCCAGCAGTTCCGGACTAGCGGGGGATCTCGAGCAGTTCTTC
CDR3aa: CASSSGLAGDLEQFF

j_gene: TRBJ2-3
len: 18
d_gene: TRBD2
abundance: NA
v_gene: TRBV7-2
CDR3nt: TGTGCCAGCATCCCGGGGAAGGTAGCGGGGGGGATTACAGATACGCAGTATTTT
CDR3aa: CASIPGKVAGGITDTQYF

j_gene: TRBJ2-7
len: 15
d_gene: NA
abundance: NA
v_gene: TRBV4-1
CDR3nt: TGCGCCAGCAGCCAAGTGAGCGGCAGCTCCTACGAGCAGTACTTC
CDR3aa: CASSQVSGSSYEQYF

j_gene: TRBJ1-2
len: 16
d_gene: TRBD1
abundance: once
v_gene: TRBV28
CDR3nt: TGTGCCAGCAGTTTCCCGGGACAGTCGATCAACTATGGCTACACCTTC
CDR3aa: CASSFPGQSINYGYTF

j_gene: TRBJ2-1
len: 14
d_gene: NA
abundance: few
v_gene: TRBV7-2
CDR3nt: TGTGCCAGCAGCTTAGCCTCGGGGAGCAATGAGCAGTTCTTC
CDR3aa: CASSLASGSNEQFF

j_gene: TRBJ2-7
len: 13
d_gene: NA
abundance: NA
v_gene: TRBV7-6
CDR3nt: TGTGCCAGCAGCTTGTGGCAGAGCTACGAGCAGTACTTC
CDR3aa: CASSLWQSYEQYF

j_gene: TRBJ1-5
len: 14
d_gene: TRBD1
abundance: few
v_gene: TRBV4-2
CDR3nt: TGTGCCAGCAGCCTACAGGGGGCCAATCAGCCCCAGCATTTT
CDR3aa: CASSLQGANQPQHF

j_gene: TRBJ1-2
len: 16
d_gene: TRBD1
abundance: NA
v_gene: TRBV24-1
CDR3nt: TGTGCCACCAGTGAGCCTGGACAGGGCGGGAACTATGGCTACACCTTC
CDR3aa: CATSEPGQGGNYGYTF

j_gene: TRBJ1-2
len: 13
d_gene: NA
abundance: NA
v_gene: TRBV5-1
CDR3nt: TGCGCCAGCAGACTGGACGGGAATTATGGCCACACCTTC
CDR3aa: CASRLDGNYGHTF

j_gene: TRBJ1-2
len: 14
d_gene: NA
abundance: NA
v_gene: TRBV29-1
CDR3nt: TGCAGCGTTGGAGGGCAGGACCCTAACTATGGCTACACCTTC
CDR3aa: CSVGGQDPNYGYTF